This TCR beta chain was obtained from a study of T cell changes during pregnancy in multiple sclerosis. Trimming at V came to 1 base and at J to 3 bases, leaving 5 bases not matched to a gene. The CDR3 is made up of 15 amino acids. Germline-derived CDR1 and CDR2 are SEHNR and FQNEAQ (reference sequence). Clones were sequenced by immunoSEQ multiplex PCR, and TCRdb holds only the in-frame ones, with some missing. The sample contains approximately 47,000 clones, 80% to 90% of which appear only once. This sequence originates from a female donor with multiple sclerosis, enrolled in a pregnancy study. The V gene is TRBV7-9, the J gene TRBJ1-1; TRBD1 aligns across 7 bases. The sequences come from peripheral blood, collected in the first trimester of pregnancy. CDR3 coding DNA: TGTGCCAGCAGCTTAGGGACAGGCGGCGACACTGAAGCTTTCTTT. It yields the protein CASSLGTGGDTEAFF.